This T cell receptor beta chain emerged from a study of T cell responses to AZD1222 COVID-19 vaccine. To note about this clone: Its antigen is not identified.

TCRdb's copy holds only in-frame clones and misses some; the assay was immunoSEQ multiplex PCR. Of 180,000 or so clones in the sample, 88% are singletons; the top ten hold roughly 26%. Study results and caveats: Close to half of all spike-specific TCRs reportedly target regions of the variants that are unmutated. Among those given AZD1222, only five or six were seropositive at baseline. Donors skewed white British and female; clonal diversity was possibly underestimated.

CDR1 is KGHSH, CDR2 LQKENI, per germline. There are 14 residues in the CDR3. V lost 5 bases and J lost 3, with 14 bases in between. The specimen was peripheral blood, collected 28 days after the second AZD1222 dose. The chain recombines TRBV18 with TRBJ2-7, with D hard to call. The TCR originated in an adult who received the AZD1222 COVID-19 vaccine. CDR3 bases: TGTGCCAGCTCATCGAGCCCAATAATCTACGAGCAGTACTTC. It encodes CASSSSPIIYEQYF. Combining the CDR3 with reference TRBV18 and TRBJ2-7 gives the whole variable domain NAGVMQNPRHLVRRRGQEARLRCSPMKGHSHVYWYRQLPEEGLKFMVYLQKENIIDESGMPKERFSAEFPKEGPSILRIQQVVRGDSAAYFCASSSSPIIYEQYFGPGTRLTVT.